The 16 T cell receptor beta chains reported below all come from one sample, sequenced in a study of T cell changes during pregnancy in multiple sclerosis. Some clones are missing from TCRdb's copy, which holds only in-frame ones; the method was immunoSEQ multiplex PCR. The data hold roughly 40,000 clones, with around 91% observed a single time. The specimen comprised CD4+ T cells from peripheral blood mononuclear cells, sampled before pregnancy. The receptors stem from a female donor with multiple sclerosis, enrolled in a pregnancy study.

The J gene is TRBJ2-5, the V gene TRBV19, with D unclear. Per the germline V gene, CDR1 is LNHDA and CDR2 is SQIVND (reference sequence). The germline V and J ends were trimmed by 2 bases and 5 bases, with 9 bases remaining between them. This CDR3 comprises 13 residues. CDR3 sequence (DNA): TGTGCCAGTAGTATAATTCCCTTGGAGACCCAGTACTTC. Translation gives CASSIIPLETQYF.

The J gene is TRBJ2-2, the V gene TRBV7-2, with 10 bases matching TRBD2. V was clipped by 4 bases and J by 2 bases; unmatched bases: 4. This CDR3 comprises 16 residues. Germline loops: CDR1 SGHTA, CDR2 FQGNSA. The DNA of the CDR3 is TGTGCCAGCAGCTCGCGGACTAGCGGAAACACCGGGGAGCTGTTTTTT. Its protein product is CASSSRTSGNTGELFF.

The CDR3 coding sequence is TGTGCCAGCAGTTTATCTCGGACAGGGAGTCGTGCTTTCTTT. Amino acids: CASSLSRTGSRAFF. V gene TRBV27 combines with J gene TRBJ1-1, with 8 bases that match TRBD1. This CDR3 is built from 14 residues. V was clipped by 0 bases and J by 11 bases; unmatched bases: 8. The germline V gene encodes CDR1 MNHEY and CDR2 SMNVEV (reference sequence).

The J gene is TRBJ1-4, the V gene TRBV19; maybe TRBD1 (6 bases). The V gene's germline CDR1 is LNHDA and CDR2 SQIVND (reference sequence). This CDR3 spans 16 amino acids. Trimming pared 4 bases from V and 3 bases from J, leaving 15 bases between. CDR3 DNA sequence: TGTGCCAGTAGTACGTTACTACAGGGCCCTAATGAAAAACTGTTTTTT. Encoded protein: CASSTLLQGPNEKLFF.

The chain uses TRBV27 and TRBJ1-6; 7 positions agree with TRBD1. Germline CDR1 MNHEY, CDR2 SMNVEV (reference sequence). V lost 6 bases to trimming and J lost 7 bases; unmatched junction nucleotides: 6. This CDR3 has 14 residues. The chain's CDR3 is CASSPGTENSPLHF. Written as DNA, the CDR3 is TGTGCCAGCAGCCCGGGGACAGAGAATTCACCCCTCCACTTT.

This chain links TRBV7-2 with TRBJ1-1, with 7 bases fitting TRBD1. The CDR3 runs 15 residues. Germline-derived CDR1 and CDR2 are SGHTA and FQGNSA. V trimming: 5 bases; J trimming: 3 bases; junction bases outside the gene matches: 9. The CDR3 spells CASSPRQGSHTEAFF. As DNA, the CDR3 is TGTGCCAGCAGCCCACGACAGGGTTCTCACACTGAAGCTTTCTTT. The variable domain in full, with the rest retrieved from reference TRBV7-2 and TRBJ1-1, is GAGVSQSPSNKVTEKGKDVELRCDPISGHTALYWYRQSLGQGLEFLIYFQGNSAPDKSGLPSDRFSAERTGGSVSTLTIQRTQQEDSAVYLCASSPRQGSHTEAFFGQGTRLTVV.

The V and J genes are TRBV15 and TRBJ2-7; D is perhaps TRBD1 (6 bases). The length of the CDR3 is 15 residues. The V gene's germline CDR1 is LNHNV and CDR2 YYDKDF (reference sequence). Between the trimmed V and J ends, which lost 5 bases and 5 bases, there was a span of 19 bases. The CDR3: CATSGRQAGMNEQYF. Written as DNA, the CDR3 is TGTGCCACCAGCGGACGACAGGCCGGGATGAACGAGCAGTACTTC. The whole variable domain, filled in from reference TRBV15 and TRBJ2-7, reads DAMVIQNPRYQVTQFGKPVTLSCSQTLNHNVMYWYQQKSSQAPKLLFHYYDKDFNNEADTPDNFQSRRPNTSFCFLDIRSPGLGDTAMYLCATSGRQAGMNEQYFGPGTRLTVT.

The chain has TRBV28 and TRBJ2-7; tentatively, D is TRBD1 (5 bases). Germline V lookup: CDR1 MDHEN, CDR2 SYDVKM. The CDR3 contains 15 residues. Trimming took off 4 bases at V and 5 bases at J, with 18 bases between the two ends. The CDR3 nucleotides read TGTGCCAGCAGTTCCCCCTGGCAGGGAAGTAACGAGCAGTACTTC. Its translation is CASSSPWQGSNEQYF.

The CDR3 DNA follows: TGTGCCAGCAGCCGAGCGGGCGCAAGGACGGATACGCAGTATTTT. Protein product: CASSRAGARTDTQYF. The V and J genes are TRBV7-2 and TRBJ2-3; tentatively, D is TRBD2 (6 bases). The CDR3 loop spans 15 amino acids. V gave up 5 bases and J gave up 6 bases, with 18 bases separating them. CDR1 and CDR2 from the germline V gene are SGHTA and FQGNSA.

The sample holds one count of this clone. The CDR3 is CASSLGPRGTGELFF. CDR3 DNA: TGTGCCAGCAGCTTAGGCCCGCGAGGCACCGGGGAGCTGTTTTTT. V is TRBV7-2 and J is TRBJ2-2; no clear D. The CDR3 has 15 residues. Germline loops: CDR1 SGHTA, CDR2 FQGNSA. V lost 1 base and J lost 4, with 10 bases in between.

The chain employs TRBV19 and TRBJ2-4; 7 nucleotides align to TRBD2. Germline CDR1 and CDR2: LNHDA and SQIVND (reference sequence). The J segment lost 8 bases and the V segment lost 6 bases, leaving 13 bases of the junction unmatched. The CDR3 runs 15 residues. The CDR3, as DNA: TGTGCCAGTAGCGGCCTGCGGGGGACTATGGACATTCAGTACTTC. Translated: CASSGLRGTMDIQYF. Based on the CDR3 plus reference TRBV19 and TRBJ2-4, the full variable domain is DGGITQSPKYLFRKEGQNVTLSCEQNLNHDAMYWYRQDPGQGLRLIYYSQIVNDFQKGDIAEGYSVSREKKESFPLTVTSAQKNPTAFYLCASSGLRGTMDIQYFGAGTRLSVL.

The chain has TRBV28 and TRBJ2-5, with D perhaps TRBD1 (6 bases). Trimming removed 7 bases at V and 3 bases at J, with 12 bases between. The CDR3 sequence is 13 residues long. The germline V gene has CDR1 MDHEN and CDR2 SYDVKM. CDR3: CASTGTREETQYF. The CDR3 region has the DNA TGTGCCAGCACTGGGACACGAGAAGAGACCCAGTACTTC.

The chain recombines TRBV7-2 with TRBJ1-1; D unresolved. V lost 1 base and J 4 bases, leaving 10 bases between the germline ends. Germline V gene sequence: CDR1 SGHTA, CDR2 FQGNSA. The CDR3 has 14 residues. The CDR3 DNA is TGTGCCAGCAGCTTAGTGGGCTTGGGCACTGAAGCTTTCTTT. Translation: CASSLVGLGTEAFF.

The rearrangement uses TRBV28 and TRBJ2-2, with a weak D call TRBD1 (5 bases). The CDR3 has 15 residues. Germline lookup yields CDR1 MDHEN and CDR2 SYDVKM. Trimming took 6 bases from V and 4 from J, leaving 15 bases between them. CDR3 sequence (DNA): TGTGCCAGCAGGCGACCAGGGTGGAGCACCGGGGAGCTGTTTTTT. It encodes CASRRPGWSTGELFF.

With respect to this clone: Germline is not matched at one junction end, which may reflect a read error. The chain recombines TRBV28 with TRBJ2-7; 7 positions agree with TRBD1. This CDR3 contains 12 residues. Germline values: CDR1 MDHEN, CDR2 SYDVKM. The CDR3 reads CASSWRTGRVDF. The DNA for the CDR3 is TGTGCCAGCAGTTGGCGGACAGGTAGAGTAGACTTC.

This chain links TRBV19 with TRBJ2-5; perhaps TRBD2 as D (5 bases). The V and J ends lost 6 bases and 1 base respectively, with 21 bases between them. The CDR3 is 17 amino acids. Germline V gene lookup returns CDR1 LNHDA and CDR2 SQIVND (reference sequence). CDR3 sequence reads: CASSSTLGRSGQETQYF. The CDR3, as DNA: TGTGCCAGTAGCTCAACCCTGGGTCGGAGCGGCCAAGAGACCCAGTACTTC.